This T cell receptor (beta chain) was recovered during a study of T cell responses to AZD1222 COVID-19 vaccine (dated by TCRdb to about 2021). Regarding the complete study: Because spike-specific TCR depth and breadth did not differ between the two schedules, AZD1222 recipients who got a second dose at roughly 4 weeks were pooled with those who got a second dose at roughly 12 weeks. Trial participants were enrolled into age subgroups of 18-55, 56-69 and 70-plus years, which contained approximately 150, 30 and 60 TCR-sequenced participants, respectively. A total of about 240 trial participants underwent TCR sequencing, of whom some 210 received two doses of AZD1222 and approximately 25 received two doses of the MenACWY control vaccine.

On the study overall, not on this receptor specifically: Conclusions about previously exposed vaccinees were limited because only a handful of AZD1222 recipients were SARS-CoV-2 seropositive at baseline. Reportedly, almost half of the unique spike-specific TCRs recognized epitopes lying outside the regions that are mutated in the B.1.351 and B.1.1.7 variants. Participants were mostly white British, with more females than males. The authors suggested clonal diversity may have been underestimated. In the small 56-69-year group, the increase in depth fell short of significance, most likely because of low power. After two AZD1222 doses, spike-specific TCR breadth and depth were significantly higher than at day 0 and than in MenACWY recipients. The vaccine-associated CD4 TCRs covered the entire spike protein, and the dominant responses fell in regions 160-218 and 743-854. Because no day 14 peak-response samples were available, the repertoires could be characterized only after the peak T cell response.

Of note for this clone: Its antigen target is currently unknown. It has no much larger one-base neighbor in the sample; base qualities were not kept.

Deletion took 1 base off V and 3 bases off J, with a span of 23 bases between the germline ends. Via the germline V gene, CDR1 is SGHRS and CDR2 YFSETQ. The CDR3 numbers 19 residues from cysteine through phenylalanine. The CDR3 DNA has 57 bases and is translated from base 1. The CDR3 regions of human TCRbeta chains were analyzed by immunosequencing. For the original study's pipeline: TCRs in the repertoires were compared against a reference library of SARS-CoV-2-specific TCRs that had been generated with the MIRA antigen-specificity platform. Breadth meant the fraction of unique TCRs that were SARS-CoV-2-associated, whereas depth meant the fraction of total T cells that were SARS-CoV-2-associated. Each spike-specific TCR was assigned to its reactive spike region and to a CD4 or CD8 class using the MIRA data. Log10-transformed breadth and depth values were compared by one-way ANOVA with Sidak's multiple comparisons tests. Drawn from immuneACCESS, this table holds only the in-frame rearrangements with V and J called that TCRdb kept. Clones are partly lost; checked studies trace under half to an unresolved V gene and leave the rest unexplained. V, J and clone size reflect that table, while D and trimming were determined from the DNA. For this sample the table gives some 150,000 clones, of which 90% were detected only once. The ten largest clones add up to less than 2% of the sample.

Taken with the paper, the label for time point translates to: baseline before first vaccination. Vaccinee samples came from UK trials COV001 and COV002, including a single-blind randomized controlled phase 2/3 trial of AZD1222 (ChAdOx1 nCoV-19) in healthy adults. For TCRbeta chain sequencing, PBMC samples were collected from trial participants at day 0 and at day 28 after the second dose. The receptor was isolated from an adult in good health. Rearrangement joined TRBV5-1 to TRBJ2-1; TRBD1 is a possible D gene, resting on 7 matching bases. The specimen comprised peripheral blood, sampled on day 0 of AZD1222 vaccination. The sequenced DNA is TGCGCCAGCAGCTTGTTTGCGGGGTCTGGAGCAGGGGGCTACAATGAGCAGTTCTTC. This yields the protein CASSLFAGSGAGGYNEQFF. With the portions outside the CDR3 filled from the reference TRBV5-1 and TRBJ2-1 genes, the complete variable region becomes KAGVTQTPRYLIKTRGQQVTLSCSPISGHRSVSWYQQTPGQGLQFLFEYFSETQRNKGNFPGRFSGRQFSNSRSEMNVSTLELGDSALYLCASSLFAGSGAGGYNEQFFGPGTRLTVL.